These T cell receptor beta chains were read from a single sample in a study of CD8+CD57+ T cells in acquired aplastic anemia. MiXCR, run by TCRdb on the reads, gives a single entry per CDR3 protein. The sample carries 60,000 to 75,000 distinct CDR3 sequences, less than 65% recorded once. The sequenced sample was sorted CD4+, CD8+, or CD8+CD57+ T cells (not recorded which) from PBMCs. Every receptor here comes from a human donor in good health, serving as a control. Each CDR3 is given with its conserved first and last residue. Fields, in order: V gene, J gene, clone size, D gene, CDR3 DNA, CDR3 protein. The D gene is left open where the match is weak. A clone size is listed for some rows: how often the clone was seen (once, few, many), or a class if it is expanded.

TRBV7-3,TRBJ2-7,.,TRBD2,TGTGCCAGCAGCCCGCGGACTAGCGGGGTCTACGAGCAGTACTTC,CASSPRTSGVYEQYF
TRBV11-3,TRBJ2-7,.,.,TGTGCCAGCAGCCCCCGACAGTGGTGCGGGCAGTACTTC,CASSPRQWCGQYF
TRBV5-1,TRBJ2-3,many,TRBD1,TGCGCCAGCAGGTCGGACAGGGGGTTCCTCCCCACAGATACGCAGTATTTT,CASRSDRGFLPTDTQYF
TRBV11-2,TRBJ1-5,many,.,TGTGCCAGCAGCTTAGGTGTTGCAGGGGCTTATAGCAATCAGCCCCAGCATTTT,CASSLGVAGAYSNQPQHF
TRBV2,TRBJ2-5,once,.,TGTGCCAGCAGTGAATACGTAGAGACCCAGTACTTC,CASSEYVETQYF
TRBV2,TRBJ1-2,.,TRBD1,TGTGCCAGCAGTGTTCGACTTGGACAGGCGAACAGCTATGGCTACACCTTC,CASSVRLGQANSYGYTF
TRBV15,TRBJ2-7,medium-sized,TRBD2,TGTGCCACCAGGGCTAGCGGGATATACGAGCAGTACTTC,CATRASGIYEQYF
TRBV19,TRBJ1-2,.,TRBD1,TGTGCCAGTAAGGGACAGCATCACAGCTATGGCTACACCTTC,CASKGQHHSYGYTF
TRBV7-2,TRBJ2-7,.,.,TGTGCCAGCAGCTTGGACCGTAACTCCTACGAGCAGTACTTC,CASSLDRNSYEQYF
TRBV5-8,TRBJ1-2,.,.,TGTGCCAGCAGTTCAGGGTGGGGCTTCTATGGCTACACCTTC,CASSSGWGFYGYTF
TRBV15,TRBJ2-5,.,.,TGTGCCACCAGCAGAGGTGTGGGGTCAGAGACCCAGTACTTC,CATSRGVGSETQYF
TRBV6-1,TRBJ1-2,.,.,TGTGCCAGCAGCCTCCGGGGTGCTAACTATGGCTACACCTTC,CASSLRGANYGYTF
TRBV15,TRBJ2-5,.,.,TGTGCCACCAGCACCGACCTGTCCCTTGGGGGGTGGACCCAGTACTTC,CATSTDLSLGGWTQYF
TRBV3-1,TRBJ2-3,.,.,TGTGCCAGCAGCCTCCCCTCAGCCGCCGGGGACACCTTCGCAGATACGCAGTATTTT,CASSLPSAAGDTFADTQYF
TRBV2,TRBJ2-1,many,TRBD1,TGTGCCAGCAGTGAAACCGGGACAGGGGGCCGGGAGCAGTTCTTC,CASSETGTGGREQFF
TRBV29-1,TRBJ2-7,medium-sized,.,TGCAGCGTCCGTACGGGTCGCCTCTCCTACGAGCAGTACTTC,CSVRTGRLSYEQYF
TRBV29-1,TRBJ2-7,.,TRBD1,TGCAGCGTTGAATGGGGGACAGGAGGCTACGAGCAGTACTTC,CSVEWGTGGYEQYF
TRBV3-1,TRBJ2-7,many,TRBD1,TGTGCCAGCACCCAGGGGGCTTCCTCCGTCTACGAGCAGTACTTC,CASTQGASSVYEQYF
TRBV2,TRBJ2-5,.,.,TGTGCCAGCACCCCCGGCCCGTCGCTGCGGCAAGAGACCCAGTACTTC,CASTPGPSLRQETQYF
TRBV11-3,TRBJ2-3,many,.,TGTGCCAGCAGCTTAGGCAGCACAGATACGCAGTATTTT,CASSLGSTDTQYF
TRBV30,TRBJ2-7,many,.,TGTGCCGGAGCCCGAAGGGGGACGGGCTACGAGCAGTACTTC,CAGARRGTGYEQYF
TRBV10-3,TRBJ2-7,once,TRBD1,TGTGCCATCAGCAAACAGGGGGTACCCTACGAGCAGTACTTC,CAISKQGVPYEQYF
TRBV6-1,TRBJ1-5,.,.,TGTGCCAGCAGCCTAGACAGGAATAGCAATCAGCCCCAGCATTTT,CASSLDRNSNQPQHF
TRBV12-3/TRBV12-4,TRBJ1-2,many,.,TGTGCCAGCAGTTTAGGGACCGACTATGGCTACACCTTC,CASSLGTDYGYTF
TRBV6-1,TRBJ2-2,.,.,TGTGCCAGCAGGGGGCGGGGCACCGGGGAGCTGTTTTTT,CASRGRGTGELFF
TRBV19,TRBJ2-2,many,TRBD2,TGTGCCAGTAGTATAGGTGCTAGCGGGAGATTCACCGGGGAGCTGTTTTTT,CASSIGASGRFTGELFF
TRBV15,TRBJ2-7,.,.,TGTGCCACCAGCACCCGACCACAGGCGCTTGACGAGCAGTACTTC,CATSTRPQALDEQYF
TRBV7-8,TRBJ2-7,.,.,TGTGCCTGGAGTCTAACGGGCTACGAGCAGTACTTC,CAWSLTGYEQYF
TRBV2,TRBJ1-1,.,.,TGTGCCAGCAGTTACCGACATGTTAACACTGAAGCTTTCTTT,CASSYRHVNTEAFF
TRBV18,TRBJ1-2,many,.,TGTGCCAGCTCACCAGACAGAGCTAACTATGGCTACACCTTC,CASSPDRANYGYTF
TRBV11-1,TRBJ2-3,.,.,TGTGCCAGCAGCTTAAGGCGTGGCGGCTACACAGATACGCAGTATTTT,CASSLRRGGYTDTQYF
TRBV11-3,TRBJ2-3,many,TRBD1,TGTGCCAGCATCCTAGCAGGGGGTCCAGATACGCAGTATTTT,CASILAGGPDTQYF
TRBV7-3,TRBJ1-2,.,.,TGTGCCAGCAGCCCCTCGGACAACTATGGCTACACCTTC,CASSPSDNYGYTF